This TCR beta chain was identified in a study of preoperative IRX-2 immunotherapy in early breast cancer. The CDR3 consists of 18 residues. Treatment of the sample: preoperative locoregional IRX-2 cytokine immunotherapy. Preoperative locoregional IRX-2 cytokine immunotherapy was tested in the phase Ib source study. Produced via immunoSEQ multiplex PCR; TCRdb's table is partial and in-frame only. Here the sample spans around 22,000 clones, approximately 90% being singletons. The clonotype was recovered from a human donor with breast cancer. The input for sequencing was tumor tissue, taken after IRX-2 immunotherapy. V usage is TRBV21-1 and J usage is TRBJ2-3. TRBV21-1 corresponds to a pseudogene. The CDR3 region has the DNA TGTGCCAGCAGCAAGTCCTTCGTGGGGGGCCTCGACACAGATACGCAGTATTTT. Its translation is CASSKSFVGGLDTDTQYF.